This T cell receptor (beta chain) was identified during a study of shared clonotypes between healthy human individuals. With respect to this clone: This sample also contains other DNA sequences that code for the same CDR3.

Sequencing used immunoSEQ multiplex PCR; TCRdb keeps in-frame clones, though not all of them. The repertoire holds roughly 1,800,000 clones, around 96% seen once, with more than 0.9% in the top ten. Naive CD8 populations comprised CD45RO-negative cells positively selected for CCR7, excluding terminally differentiated effector memory CD45RA+ cells. The V gene lost 0 bases and the J gene lost 0 bases, with 10 bases spanning the gap. This CDR3 region has 15 residues. Per germline, CDR1 SGDLS and CDR2 YYNGEE. The origin of this receptor is a man aged 18 to 35 in good health. The specimen was naive CD8+ T cells sorted from blood. The genes are TRBV9 and TRBJ2-7; D unclear. CDR3 residues: CASSVDGLSSYEQYF. CDR3 DNA: TGTGCCAGCAGCGTAGACGGCTTGAGCTCCTACGAGCAGTACTTC.